Listed here are 30 T cell receptor beta chains from one sample, sequenced in a study of T cells in tumors after PD-1 blockade. Generated by immunoSEQ multiplex PCR, the TCRdb table keeps only in-frame clones and is missing some. The table records about 35,000 clones, around 78% of them present only once. Sample: PBMCs, taken before anti-PD-1 treatment. The receptors were gathered from a human donor with basal cell carcinoma.

The chain has TRBV21-1 and TRBJ2-1. TRBV21-1 is flagged as a pseudogene. The CDR3 is 18 amino acids. The chain's CDR3 is CATHPPTGRCRRYNEQFF. DNA of the CDR3: TGTGCCACCCACCCCCCGACGGGGCGCTGCCGGCGGTACAATGAGCAGTTCTTC.

The gene calls are TRBV6-5 and TRBJ1-3; D gene ambiguous. This CDR3 is 11 amino acids long. Germline V gene data show CDR1 as MNHEY and CDR2 as SVGAGI. Between the trimmed V and J ends, which lost 0 bases and 14 bases, there was a span of 8 bases. The DNA for the CDR3 is TGTGCCAGCAGTTACTCGAACCGGGTATATTTT. It translates to CASSYSNRVYF.

This clone is judged medium-sized. The CDR3 coding sequence is TGTGCCACCCGGGGCGGGGGGGCTCTATACAATGAGCAGTTCTTC. This translates into CATRGGGALYNEQFF. V usage is TRBV7-9 and J usage is TRBJ2-1; 9 positions agree with TRBD2. Germline-derived CDR1 and CDR2 are SEHNR and FQNEAQ (reference sequence). V trimming: 10 bases; J trimming: 4 bases; junction bases outside the gene matches: 11. The CDR3 totals 15 residues.

The sample holds one count of this clone. Additional DNA sequences in this sample encode the identical CDR3. The chain uses TRBV5-4 and TRBJ2-2, with 12 nucleotides matching TRBD2. CDR1 is SGHNT, CDR2 YYREEE, per germline (reference sequence). The V and J ends lost 2 bases and 5 bases, in that order; junction bases with no gene match: 7. CDR3 size: 17 residues. The CDR3 region is CASSFGLAGGRTGELFF. CDR3 bases: TGTGCCAGCAGCTTCGGGCTAGCGGGGGGGCGGACCGGGGAGCTGTTTTTT.

This clone was observed a few times. This rearrangement joins TRBV11-1 to TRBJ2-2; 7 nucleotides line up with TRBD2. Losses at the gene ends were 7 bases for V and 2 bases for J; bases not matched to a gene: 10. The V gene's germline CDR1 is SGHAT and CDR2 FQDESV (reference sequence). CDR3 length: 16 residues. The CDR3 loop is CASTSGTGGNTGELFF. The CDR3 DNA is TGTGCCAGCACCTCGGGTACGGGAGGAAACACCGGGGAGCTGTTTTTT. Variable domain in full (rest from reference TRBV11-1 and TRBJ2-2): EAEVAQSPRYKITEKSQAVAFWCDPISGHATLYWYRQILGQGPELLVQFQDESVVDDSQLPKDRFSAERLKGVDSTLKIQPAELGDSAMYLCASTSGTGGNTGELFFGEGSRLTVL.

This chain links TRBV12-3 or TRBV12-4 with TRBJ2-3; no firm D call. The CDR3 spans 12 residues. Trimming took 7 bases from V and 14 from J, leaving 19 bases between them. CDR3 DNA: TGTGCCAGCATGATTCTTCCGGGCCCCATGTATTTT. Protein: CASMILPGPMYF.

This clone was picked up one time. This rearrangement joins TRBV6-2 or TRBV6-3 to TRBJ1-2; no clear D. Looked up from germline, CDR1 is MNHEY and CDR2 is SVGEGT. V gave up 2 bases and J gave up 8 bases, with 6 bases separating them. This CDR3 comprises 11 residues. The CDR3 DNA follows: TGTGCCAGCAGTTACGGGCGAGGCTACACCTTC. Amino acid sequence: CASSYGRGYTF.

The chain employs TRBV12-3 or TRBV12-4 and TRBJ1-1, with D maybe TRBD1 (5 bases). Trimming stripped 6 bases from V and 6 bases from J, with 11 bases between. This CDR3 is built from 12 residues. The chain's CDR3 is CASRHRGPEAFF. The CDR3 coding sequence is TGTGCCAGCAGGCATAGGGGTCCTGAAGCTTTCTTT.

The chain employs TRBV11-3 and TRBJ2-1; 12 nucleotides align to TRBD2. V shed 5 bases and J 9 bases; nucleotides not matched to a gene: 8. CDR3 length equals 15 residues. Germline V gene data show CDR1 as SGHNT and CDR2 as YENEEA. The chain's CDR3 is CASSPRTSGISEQFF. CDR3 in DNA: TGTGCCAGCAGCCCCCGGACTAGCGGGATTAGTGAGCAGTTCTTC.

The chain recombines TRBV12-3 or TRBV12-4 with TRBJ2-5; D is possibly TRBD2 (6 bases). Trimming removed 1 base at V and 11 bases at J, with 14 bases between. CDR3 length: 13 residues. DNA of the CDR3: TGTGCCAGCAGTTTAGATAGCGGTTCTACTCAGTACTTC. This gives the protein CASSLDSGSTQYF.

This clone occurred once. The genes are TRBV5-1 and TRBJ2-1, with TRBD1 as a possible D gene (6 bases). The CDR3 sequence is 17 residues long. The germline V gene has CDR1 SGHRS and CDR2 YFSETQ. V lost 2 bases to trimming and J lost 4 bases, with 19 bases between them. The DNA of the CDR3 is TGCGCCAGCAGCTTATCCCTCCTCCGGACAGCGTACAATGAGCAGTTCTTC. Translated: CASSLSLLRTAYNEQFF. The whole variable domain, remainder taken from reference TRBV5-1 and TRBJ2-1, is KAGVTQTPRYLIKTRGQQVTLSCSPISGHRSVSWYQQTPGQGLQFLFEYFSETQRNKGNFPGRFSGRQFSNSRSEMNVSTLELGDSALYLCASSLSLLRTAYNEQFFGPGTRLTVL.

J is TRBJ1-2 and V is TRBV4-3; TRBD1 aligns across 7 bases. The CDR3 is 15 residues long. The ends lost 0 bases at V and 5 bases at J; junction bases unmatched: 6. In germline, CDR1 is LGHNA, CDR2 YSLEER. CDR3 coding DNA: TGCGCCAGCAGCCAAGACGCGGGACAGACATATGGCTACACCTTC. It translates to CASSQDAGQTYGYTF.

This clone has more than one count but fewer than ten. This chain joins TRBV5-1 and TRBJ2-1, with unresolved D. This CDR3 is built from 14 residues. Germline CDR1 SGHRS, CDR2 YFSETQ. V lost 0 bases and J lost 1, with 5 bases in between. The CDR3: CASSLEGSYNEQFF. CDR3 DNA: TGCGCCAGCAGCTTGGAAGGGTCCTACAATGAGCAGTTCTTC.

The table lists this clone with a few counts. The chain's CDR3 is CASSPLKGPAEAFF. The CDR3 DNA reads as TGTGCCAGCTCACCATTGAAAGGTCCGGCTGAAGCTTTCTTT. This chain joins TRBV18 and TRBJ1-1; D is unresolved. Looked up from germline, CDR1 is KGHSH and CDR2 is LQKENI. CDR3 length: 14 amino acids. The V end lost 2 bases, the J end lost 6 bases, and 13 bases lay between the germline ends.

This chain joins TRBV7-3 and TRBJ2-2; perhaps TRBD2 as D (5 bases). CDR1 and CDR2 from the germline V gene are SGHTA and FQGTGA. CDR3 size: 14 residues. V was cut by 3 bases and J by 6 bases, with 11 bases left in between. CDR3 DNA: TGTGCCAGCAGCTTGTCCCGGGAAGCCGGGGAGCTGTTTTTT. Translation: CASSLSREAGELFF.

This chain joins TRBV30 and TRBJ2-7; D is unresolved. Germline CDR1 and CDR2: GTSNPN and SVGIG (reference sequence). Trimming took off 1 base at V and 6 bases at J, with 13 bases between the two ends. The CDR3 is made up of 13 amino acids. The CDR3: CAWSGQLMREQYF. In DNA, the CDR3 is TGTGCCTGGAGTGGACAACTCATGCGCGAGCAGTACTTC.

The chain employs TRBV11-3 and TRBJ2-1; D call uncertain. The CDR3 contains 16 residues. The germline CDR1 and CDR2 sequences are SGHNT and YENEEA. With 1 base removed from V and 5 bases from J, the gap between germline ends came to 15 bases. CDR3 nucleotide sequence: TGTGCCAGCAGCTTAGGAAGCGTCGCACCTAACAATGAGCAGTTCTTC. This encodes CASSLGSVAPNNEQFF.

This clone was observed a few times. The V and J genes are TRBV9 and TRBJ2-1; 8 bases are shared with TRBD2. CDR3 length: 15 residues. With 0 bases clipped from V and 2 bases from J, the junction kept 1 base outside the gene matches. Looked up from germline, CDR1 is SGDLS and CDR2 is YYNGEE. The CDR3 spells CASSVGSGAYNEQFF. CDR3 DNA: TGTGCCAGCAGCGTAGGTAGCGGGGCCTACAATGAGCAGTTCTTC.

The J gene is TRBJ1-5, the V gene TRBV29-1; 8 bases map to TRBD1. The CDR3 is made up of 13 amino acids. In germline, CDR1 is SQVTM, CDR2 ANQGSEA. The V segment lost 4 bases and the J segment 4 bases; nucleotides outside the gene matches: 3. CDR3 amino acids: CSVGDRTNQPQHF. The CDR3 DNA follows: TGCAGCGTTGGGGACAGGACGAATCAGCCCCAGCATTTT.

The rearrangement links TRBV4-3 to TRBJ2-3; weak D call: TRBD1 (6 bases). The CDR3 is 17 amino acids. Per the germline V gene, CDR1 is LGHNA and CDR2 is YSLEER. V lost 0 bases to trimming and J lost 5 bases, with 18 bases between them. The CDR3 bases are TGCGCCAGCAGCCAAGACCAGGGCAGGGGTATGAGAGATACGCAGTATTTT. It translates to CASSQDQGRGMRDTQYF.

V is TRBV29-1 and J is TRBJ1-1, with unresolved D. This CDR3 contains 12 residues. Germline assignment: CDR1 SQVTM and CDR2 ANQGSEA. Between the trimmed V and J ends, which lost 7 bases and 2 bases, there was a span of 11 bases. The CDR3 nucleotides are TGCAGCGGCGCAAGGTTAAACACTGAAGCTTTCTTT. It yields the protein CSGARLNTEAFF.

The gene calls are TRBV7-9 and TRBJ2-2; weak D call: TRBD1 (6 bases). Trimming removed 7 bases from V and 7 bases from J, with 22 bases in between. The CDR3 totals 16 residues. CDR1 is SEHNR and CDR2 is FQNEAQ in the germline V gene (reference sequence). The CDR3 DNA is TGTGCCAGCACCCGACCGGGACACCTTAGGGACGGGGAGCTGTTTTTT. It translates to CASTRPGHLRDGELFF. Filled out from reference TRBV7-9 and TRBJ2-2, the complete variable domain reads DTGVSQNPRHKITKRGQNVTFRCDPISEHNRLYWYRQTLGQGPEFLTYFQNEAQLEKSRLLSDRFSAERPKGSFSTLEIQRTEQGDSAMYLCASTRPGHLRDGELFFGEGSRLTVL.

The V call is TRBV19, the J call TRBJ1-6; D is unresolved. From germline, CDR1 is LNHDA and CDR2 SQIVND (reference sequence). The V end was cut by 1 base, the J end by 7 bases, with 8 bases between. There are 14 residues in the CDR3. The CDR3 loop is CASSIAGMNSPLHF. The CDR3 nucleotides read TGTGCCAGTAGTATAGCGGGCATGAATTCACCCCTCCACTTT.

The chain is built from TRBV9 and TRBJ2-7; D is perhaps TRBD2 (5 bases). The V gene lost 0 bases and the J gene lost 4 bases, with 14 bases spanning the gap. The V gene's germline CDR1 is SGDLS and CDR2 YYNGEE. The CDR3 has 15 amino acids. In DNA form, the CDR3 reads TGTGCCAGCAGCGTAGAGCCGGGGTCCATGTACGAGCAGTACTTC. It yields the protein CASSVEPGSMYEQYF.

Relative to its sample, this clone is medium-sized. The V and J genes are TRBV4-2 and TRBJ1-1, with D uncertain. There are 13 residues in the CDR3. CDR1 LGHNA and CDR2 YNFKEQ come from the germline V gene. V shed 3 bases and J shed 1 base, with 6 bases lying between them. The CDR3 DNA reads TGTGCCAGCAGCCAGGTCACGAACACTGAAGCTTTCTTT. This gives the protein CASSQVTNTEAFF.

The chain is built from TRBV7-9 and TRBJ2-3, with D tentatively TRBD2 (5 bases). The germline V gene has CDR1 SEHNR and CDR2 FQNEAQ (reference sequence). The CDR3 has 16 residues. V was shortened by 1 base and J by 2 bases, with 13 bases between the two germline ends. The CDR3 coding sequence is TGTGCCAGCAGCTTAGAATGGGCGGGCGACACAGATACGCAGTATTTT. Residues: CASSLEWAGDTDTQYF.

The CDR3 DNA reads as TGTGCCAGTAGTATAGACAGTGAGCCGATTAGCAATCAGCCCCAGCATTTT. Translating it yields CASSIDSEPISNQPQHF. J is TRBJ1-5 and V is TRBV19; D unclear. The V gene lost 0 bases and the J gene lost 0 bases, with 12 bases spanning the gap. The CDR3 runs to 17 residues. Germline CDR1 LNHDA, CDR2 SQIVND (reference sequence).

Note on this clone: The same CDR3 arises from other DNA sequences in this sample as well. V usage is TRBV6-2 or TRBV6-3 and J usage is TRBJ2-1; 10 positions agree with TRBD1. V gave up 6 bases and J gave up 5 bases; unmatched junction bases: 7. The CDR3 has 15 residues. Germline CDR1 MNHEY, CDR2 SVGEGT. CDR3 coding DNA: TGTGCCAGCAGCCAGGGACAGGGGCGAAACAATGAGCAGTTCTTC. This translates into CASSQGQGRNNEQFF.

This clone showed up just a few times. The gene calls are TRBV4-3 and TRBJ2-7; the D is unclear. The length of the CDR3 is 13 residues. Germline V lookup: CDR1 LGHNA, CDR2 YSLEER. Trimming stripped 0 bases from V and 6 bases from J, with 9 bases between. The CDR3: CASSQEGWSEQYF. As DNA, the CDR3 is TGCGCCAGCAGCCAAGAAGGCTGGAGCGAGCAGTACTTC.

V and J are TRBV5-8 and TRBJ1-5, with no clear D. V lost 1 base, J lost 6 bases, and 11 bases lay in between. This CDR3 contains 14 residues. The germline gives CDR1 SGHTS, CDR2 YDEGEE. DNA for the CDR3: TGTGCCAGCAGCTTGAGGAGGGTTTCTCAGCCCCAGCATTTT. It translates to CASSLRRVSQPQHF.